Presented here are 8 T cell receptor beta chains from one specimen sequenced in a study of follicular helper T cells after annual influenza vaccination. The table came from immunoSEQ multiplex PCR; TCRdb's copy has only in-frame clones and leaves some out. The data contain about 11,000 clones, around 79% of them singletons. The starting material was CXCR5- memory CD4+ T cells sorted from blood, obtained 6 weeks after influenza vaccination. The receptors were sampled from an adult who received the influenza vaccine.

The rearrangement links TRBV7-6 to TRBJ1-6, with D possibly TRBD1 on 5 matching bases. CDR1 SGHVS and CDR2 FNYEAQ come from the germline V gene. The germline V and J ends were trimmed by 1 base and 10 bases, with 14 bases remaining between them. CDR3 length: 15 amino acids. CDR3 loop: CASSLGQGGISPLHF. CDR3 coding DNA: TGTGCCAGCAGCTTAGGCCAGGGTGGTATCTCACCCCTCCACTTT.

This clone was observed a few times. The chain links TRBV2 to TRBJ1-2; D remains unclear. This CDR3 is built from 16 residues. Germline V gives CDR1 SNHLY, CDR2 FYNNEI. V was clipped by 1 base and J by 1 base, with 13 bases between them. CDR3 sequence (DNA): TGTGCCAGCAGTGAAGTTGGTTTGCGGGGTAACTATGGCTACACCTTC. Translation: CASSEVGLRGNYGYTF.

The CDR3 region has the DNA TGCAGCGTGTGCAGAGGACTAGAAGAGACCCAGTACTTC. Translated: CSVCRGLEETQYF. The chain combines TRBV29-1 with TRBJ2-5; 7 bases map to TRBD2. J was trimmed by 3 bases and V by 6 bases; bases with no gene match: 7. This CDR3 comprises 13 residues. CDR1 and CDR2 from the germline V gene are SQVTM and ANQGSEA.

This rearrangement joins TRBV18 to TRBJ1-5; D ambiguous. Trimming left V 4 bases short and J 1 base short, with 11 bases between. Germline CDR1 is KGHSH and CDR2 is LQKENI. The CDR3 contains 15 residues. CDR3 residues: CASSQKDLSNQPQHF. The CDR3 nucleotides read TGTGCCAGCTCACAAAAGGATTTGAGCAATCAGCCCCAGCATTTT.

As to this clone: The junction and the germline gene differ at one end; a read error may be behind it. The chain links TRBV12-5 to TRBJ2-7, with D perhaps matching TRBD1 or TRBD2 (5 bases each). Germline V gives CDR1 LGHNT, CDR2 FRNRAP. There are 11 residues in the CDR3. In DNA, the CDR3 is TGTGCTAGTGGCCCGGGACCCCCTACGGACTTC. This encodes CASGPGPPTDF.

This chain uses TRBV9 with TRBJ2-2; 8 bases match TRBD2. CDR3 length: 13 amino acids. J gave up 6 bases and V 4 bases, and 2 bases lay outside the gene matches. Germline V gene sequence: CDR1 SGDLS, CDR2 YYNGEE. The DNA of the CDR3 is TGTGCCAGCAGCAATAGCGGGGCCGGGGAGCTGTTTTTT. Its translation: CASSNSGAGELFF.

This sequence joins TRBV2 and TRBJ2-7; D perhaps matches TRBD1 (5 bases). The germline gives CDR1 SNHLY, CDR2 FYNNEI. CDR3 length equals 12 residues. V dropped 11 bases and J dropped 5 bases, with 16 bases sitting between them. CDR3: CAVQELTHEQYF. CDR3 bases: TGTGCCGTACAGGAACTTACCCACGAGCAGTACTTC.

This chain uses TRBV7-3 with TRBJ2-5; 9 bases agree with TRBD1. This CDR3 has 15 residues. Germline CDR1 SGHTA, CDR2 FQGTGA. J was trimmed by 4 bases and V by 4 bases; bases with no gene match: 7. CDR3 sequence: CASSSDGTGRETQYF. The DNA for the CDR3 is TGTGCCAGCAGCTCCGACGGGACAGGGCGAGAGACCCAGTACTTC.